The 20 T cell receptor beta chains below come from one sample, sequenced in a study of OX40 agonist ivuxolimab in advanced cancers. Using immunoSEQ multiplex PCR, the repertoire was profiled, and TCRdb retains in-frame clones only, with some absent. The sample lists 77,000 or so clones; 85% to 95% were seen once. The source material was CD4+ or CD8+ T cells sorted from blood, sampled in a trial of the OX40 agonist ivuxolimab. The receptors shown here come from an adult with an advanced solid tumor such as melanoma, head and neck, liver or kidney cancer.

The rearrangement joins TRBV5-1 to TRBJ1-2; a possible D gene is TRBD1 (6 bases). The CDR3 totals 14 residues. Trimming removed 4 bases at V and 3 bases at J, with 13 bases between. Germline CDR1 reads SGHRS; CDR2 reads YFSETQ. CDR3 nucleotides: TGCGCCAGCAGCCCTCACAGGGTTGACTATGGCTACACCTTC. Translation: CASSPHRVDYGYTF.

This clone was recorded only once. J is TRBJ1-2 and V is TRBV19; 8 nucleotides agree with TRBD1. The CDR3 loop spans 17 amino acids. J gave up 0 bases and V 7 bases, and 13 bases lay outside the gene matches. Germline V CDR1 and CDR2: LNHDA, SQIVND (reference sequence). The CDR3 reads CASTGRLGQETNYGYTF. In DNA form, the CDR3 reads TGTGCCAGTACGGGTCGATTGGGACAGGAGACTAACTATGGCTACACCTTC.

The genes are TRBV2 and TRBJ2-1, with D perhaps matching TRBD2 (5 bases). Germline CDR1 reads SNHLY; CDR2 reads FYNNEI. The germline V and J ends were trimmed by 4 bases and 6 bases, with 13 bases remaining between them. There are 14 residues in the CDR3. This CDR3 reads CASSGTRALNEQFF. CDR3 DNA: TGTGCCAGCAGTGGTACTAGGGCCCTCAATGAGCAGTTCTTC. The full variable domain, its missing parts supplied by reference TRBV2 and TRBJ2-1, is EPEVTQTPSHQVTQMGQEVILRCVPISNHLYFYWYRQILGQKVEFLVSFYNNEISEKSEIFDDQFSVERPDGSNFTLKIRSTKLEDSAMYFCASSGTRALNEQFFGPGTRLTVL.

V is TRBV7-3 and J is TRBJ2-7; the D is unclear. CDR3 length: 12 residues. Trimming cost V 5 bases and J 0 bases, with 5 bases left between them. The germline V gene has CDR1 SGHTA and CDR2 FQGTGA. In nucleotides, the CDR3 is TGTGCCAGCAGCCCTAACTCCTACGAGCAGTACTTC. Amino acids: CASSPNSYEQYF.

The chain has TRBV25-1 and TRBJ1-1; D may be TRBD1 (6 bases). Germline V CDR1 and CDR2: MGHDK, SYGVNS. The CDR3 sequence is 16 residues long. The V end lost 0 bases, the J end lost 5 bases, and 16 bases lay between the germline ends. The CDR3 here is CASSEYTARGDTEAFF. In DNA, the CDR3 is TGTGCCAGCAGTGAATATACGGCCAGGGGCGATACTGAAGCTTTCTTT.

The chain carries TRBV19 and TRBJ2-6; D is ambiguous. The CDR3 sequence is 13 residues long. Germline assignment: CDR1 LNHDA and CDR2 SQIVND (reference sequence). V was trimmed by 8 bases and J by 0 bases, leaving 5 bases between them. As DNA, the CDR3 is TGTGCCAGTCTTAGCTCTGGGGCCAACGTCCTGACTTTC. This codes for CASLSSGANVLTF.

This rearrangement joins TRBV27 to TRBJ2-2, with D perhaps TRBD2 (6 bases). Between the trimmed V and J ends, which lost 6 bases and 2 bases, there was a span of 13 bases. The CDR3 totals 15 residues. In germline, CDR1 is MNHEY, CDR2 SMNVEV (reference sequence). CDR3: CASRSRGGNTGELFF. The CDR3 coding sequence is TGTGCCAGCAGGTCTCGGGGAGGAAACACCGGGGAGCTGTTTTTT.

The CDR3 reads CASSEVSGGYNEQFF. For the CDR3, the DNA is TGTGCCAGCAGTGAAGTTAGCGGGGGATACAATGAGCAGTTCTTC. This rearrangement joins TRBV6-1 to TRBJ2-1; 9 bases agree with TRBD2. The V segment lost 1 base and the J segment 4 bases; nucleotides outside the gene matches: 2. Germline assignment: CDR1 MNHNS and CDR2 SASEGT. The CDR3 loop spans 15 amino acids.

The genes are TRBV7-8 and TRBJ1-1; D might be TRBD1 (6 bases). Looked up from germline, CDR1 is SGHVS and CDR2 is FQNEAQ. V was pared by 5 bases and J by 1 base, with 11 bases between. The CDR3 has 14 amino acids. CDR3 bases: TGTGCCAGCAGCGTAACAGGGTGGAACACTGAAGCTTTCTTT. As protein: CASSVTGWNTEAFF.

J is TRBJ1-2 and V is TRBV6-5, with D uncertain. Looked up from germline, CDR1 is MNHEY and CDR2 is SVGAGI. V dropped 2 bases and J dropped 4 bases, with 11 bases sitting between them. The CDR3 runs to 14 residues. The CDR3 bases are TGTGCCAGCAGTTACACGGACCTGGGCTATGGCTACACCTTC. Its protein is CASSYTDLGYGYTF.

This sequence joins TRBV4-1 and TRBJ2-5, with 10 bases that match TRBD2. The J segment lost 1 base and the V segment lost 3 bases, leaving 5 bases of the junction unmatched. The CDR3 contains 16 residues. Germline V gives CDR1 MGHRA, CDR2 YSYEKL. The CDR3: CASSQGRTSGQETQYF. The CDR3 bases are TGCGCCAGCAGCCAGGGTCGGACTAGCGGCCAAGAGACCCAGTACTTC.

This sequence joins TRBV9 and TRBJ1-1, with a weak D call TRBD1 (6 bases). The ends were cut back, 3 bases at V and 4 bases at J, with 13 bases in the middle. CDR3 length: 14 amino acids. The germline gives CDR1 SGDLS, CDR2 YYNGEE. The CDR3 DNA follows: TGTGCCAGCAGCGACGCAGGGGTCCTCACTGAAGCTTTCTTT. Translating it yields CASSDAGVLTEAFF.

This chain joins TRBV7-9 and TRBJ1-1; D is unresolved. The CDR3 consists of 14 residues. CDR1 is SEHNR and CDR2 is FQNEAQ in the germline V gene (reference sequence). V lost 1 base, J lost 4 bases, and 10 bases lay in between. CDR3 sequence reads: CASSLGGPTTEAFF. CDR3 coding DNA: TGTGCCAGCAGCTTAGGGGGTCCGACCACTGAAGCTTTCTTT.

The chain carries TRBV2 and TRBJ1-1, with D possibly matching TRBD1 (6 bases). Trimming left V 4 bases short and J 2 bases short, with 11 bases between. CDR1 SNHLY and CDR2 FYNNEI come from the germline V gene. This CDR3 region has 14 residues. The CDR3 sequence is CASSVDSSNTEAFF. The CDR3 nucleotides read TGTGCCAGCAGTGTGGACAGCTCAAACACTGAAGCTTTCTTT. The whole variable domain, filled in from reference TRBV2 and TRBJ1-1, reads EPEVTQTPSHQVTQMGQEVILRCVPISNHLYFYWYRQILGQKVEFLVSFYNNEISEKSEIFDDQFSVERPDGSNFTLKIRSTKLEDSAMYFCASSVDSSNTEAFFGQGTRLTVV.

In DNA form, the CDR3 reads TGTGCCAGCAGCGTAGGGGGAGCCAGCGCCTACGAGCAGTACTTC. It yields the protein CASSVGGASAYEQYF. The chain joins TRBV9 to TRBJ2-7, with a tentative D call TRBD2 (5 bases). This CDR3 region has 15 residues. Trimming took 0 bases from V and 2 from J, leaving 12 bases between them. The V gene's germline CDR1 is SGDLS and CDR2 YYNGEE. Using reference TRBV9 and TRBJ2-7 for the parts outside the CDR3, the full variable domain is DSGVTQTPKHLITATGQRVTLRCSPRSGDLSVYWYQQSLDQGLQFLIQYYNGEERAKGNILERFSAQQFPDLHSELNLSSLELGDSALYFCASSVGGASAYEQYFGPGTRLTVT.

The chain is built from TRBV7-9 and TRBJ2-3; TRBD2 matches 8 bases. This CDR3 is built from 16 residues. The trim removed 1 base at V and 5 bases at J, leaving 8 bases unmatched. Germline-derived CDR1 and CDR2 are SEHNR and FQNEAQ (reference sequence). Here the CDR3 reads CASSLEHGGDKDTQYF. In nucleotides, the CDR3 is TGTGCCAGCAGCTTAGAGCACGGGGGGGATAAAGATACGCAGTATTTT.

The chain employs TRBV13 and TRBJ2-1; TRBD2 agrees at 12 bases. CDR1 PRHDT and CDR2 FYEKMQ come from the germline V gene (reference sequence). The junction had 1 base not matched to a gene; V was cut back by 1 base and J by 0 bases. The CDR3 spans 17 residues. CDR3 sequence: CASSLELAGGSYNEQFF. CDR3 sequence (DNA): TGTGCCAGCAGCTTAGAACTAGCGGGGGGCTCCTACAATGAGCAGTTCTTC.

The chain carries TRBV27 and TRBJ1-5; D remains ambiguous. CDR3 length: 16 amino acids. Per the germline V gene, CDR1 is MNHEY and CDR2 is SMNVEV (reference sequence). Trimming took off 3 bases at V and 2 bases at J, with 14 bases between the two ends. CDR3 in amino acids: CASSLNSPIGNQPQHF. CDR3 DNA sequence: TGTGCCAGCAGTTTGAACAGCCCCATCGGCAATCAGCCCCAGCATTTT.

CDR3 coding DNA: TGCGCCAGCAGCCGCGCGACTAGCGGGGGGGCCGATACGCAGTATTTT. Translated, it gives CASSRATSGGADTQYF. The rearrangement uses TRBV4-1 and TRBJ2-3; 14 nucleotides agree with TRBD2. Germline CDR1 is MGHRA and CDR2 is YSYEKL. V lost 4 bases, J lost 6 bases, and 6 bases stayed unmatched. The CDR3 has 16 amino acids.

This chain connects TRBV7-3 to TRBJ2-3, with D maybe TRBD2 (6 bases). V gave up 0 bases and J gave up 2 bases, with 9 bases separating them. The CDR3 spans 15 residues. Germline V gives CDR1 SGHTA, CDR2 FQGTGA. The CDR3 is CASSLTGGTTDTQYF. CDR3 nucleotide sequence: TGTGCCAGCAGCTTAACGGGGGGAACCACAGATACGCAGTATTTT.